These 30 T cell receptor beta chains were all obtained from the same sample, sequenced in a study of T cell changes during pregnancy in multiple sclerosis. Data came from immunoSEQ multiplex PCR; TCRdb stores just in-frame clones and leaves some out. The sample consists of 85,000 to 110,000 clones, about 90% of them appearing once. Source: peripheral blood, taken after pregnancy. The receptors stem from a female donor with multiple sclerosis, enrolled in a pregnancy study.

The V call is TRBV5-1, the J call TRBJ2-7; D unclear. The CDR3 covers 13 residues. The germline V gene encodes CDR1 SGHRS and CDR2 YFSETQ. Trimming left V 0 bases short and J 7 bases short, with 11 bases between. The CDR3 DNA is TGCGCCAGCAGCTTGGAGTACAGTCGGGAGCAGTACTTC. Translated, it gives CASSLEYSREQYF.

The chain employs TRBV7-2 and TRBJ2-3; no clear D gene. Looked up from germline, CDR1 is SGHTA and CDR2 is FQGNSA. The CDR3 is 13 amino acids. Deletions cut 2 bases from V and 6 bases from J, with 9 bases between. In nucleotides, the CDR3 is TGTGCCAGCAGCTTAAATGCGCGGGATACGCAGTATTTT. Its translation: CASSLNARDTQYF.

The J gene is TRBJ2-5, the V gene TRBV7-3, with 11 bases aligning to TRBD2. Germline CDR1 and CDR2: SGHTA and FQGTGA. This CDR3 has 16 residues. V lost 4 bases, J lost 5 bases, and 9 bases stayed unmatched. CDR3 amino acids: CASSSTSGTGRETQYF. DNA for the CDR3: TGTGCCAGCAGCTCGACTAGCGGGACGGGTAGGGAGACCCAGTACTTC.

The gene calls are TRBV4-2 and TRBJ2-3; 7 bases are shared with TRBD2. CDR3 length: 17 residues. V trimming: 0 bases; J trimming: 5 bases; junction bases outside the gene matches: 11. CDR1 LGHNA and CDR2 YNFKEQ come from the germline V gene. DNA of the CDR3: TGTGCCAGCAGCCAAGATTATCGCGGGAGTTGGGTAGATACGCAGTATTTT. This sequence encodes CASSQDYRGSWVDTQYF.

CDR3 sequence (DNA): TGTGCCAGCAGAGGGGGGACAGGCAGTGACTACACCTTC. Protein product: CASRGGTGSDYTF. The chain couples TRBV28 to TRBJ1-2, with 8 bases fitting TRBD1. Germline CDR1 and CDR2: MDHEN and SYDVKM. CDR3 size: 13 residues. The junction had 10 bases not matched to a gene; V was cut back by 6 bases and J by 10 bases.

This clone was counted a few times. The V gene is TRBV7-9, the J gene TRBJ1-5, with no clear D. The V end lost 1 base, the J end lost 7 bases, and 5 bases lay between the germline ends. From germline, CDR1 is SEHNR and CDR2 FQNEAQ (reference sequence). CDR3 size: 12 residues. The CDR3, as DNA: TGTGCCAGCAGCTTAGGGAGCCAGCCCCAGCATTTT. This encodes CASSLGSQPQHF.

The V call is TRBV7-6, the J call TRBJ1-3; D remains unclear. There are 16 residues in the CDR3. Germline assignment: CDR1 SGHVS and CDR2 FNYEAQ. Trimming took off 2 bases at V and 3 bases at J, with 14 bases between the two ends. The CDR3 sequence is CASSLSRLSGGNTIYF. In DNA, the CDR3 is TGTGCCAGCAGCTTATCGCGACTATCGGGTGGAAACACCATATATTTT.

V is TRBV19 and J is TRBJ2-3, with 8 bases identical to TRBD1. This CDR3 is 17 amino acids long. Germline loops: CDR1 LNHDA, CDR2 SQIVND (reference sequence). V was clipped by 5 bases and J by 0 bases; unmatched bases: 10. CDR3 coding DNA: TGTGCCAGTAGTCCCAGGGGGCTGGTAGGGAGCACAGATACGCAGTATTTT. Translating it yields CASSPRGLVGSTDTQYF.

V is TRBV30 and J is TRBJ1-1, with D maybe TRBD1 (5 bases). The CDR3 covers 14 residues. Germline CDR1 is GTSNPN and CDR2 is SVGIG (reference sequence). V lost 5 bases, J lost 5 bases, and 18 bases lay in between. This CDR3 reads CAWGQTEIGTEAFF. The CDR3 region has the DNA TGTGCCTGGGGTCAGACAGAAATAGGGACTGAAGCTTTCTTT. Combining the CDR3 with reference TRBV30 and TRBJ1-1 gives the whole variable domain SQTIHQWPATLVQPVGSPLSLECTVEGTSNPNLYWYRQAAGRGLQLLFYSVGIGQISSEVPQNLSASRPQDRQFILSSKKLLLSDSGFYLCAWGQTEIGTEAFFGQGTRLTVV.

The CDR3 region is CASSFGSGNVYEQYF. CDR3 DNA sequence: TGTGCCAGCAGCTTCGGTAGCGGGAACGTATACGAGCAGTACTTC. J is TRBJ2-7 and V is TRBV7-9, with TRBD2 matching 8 bases. The CDR3 is 15 residues long. The V and J ends lost 3 bases and 4 bases, in that order; junction bases with no gene match: 8. CDR1 and CDR2 (germline): SEHNR, FQNEAQ (reference sequence).

This chain links TRBV19 with TRBJ1-1, with D tentatively TRBD1 (6 bases). V was pared by 2 bases and J by 0 bases, with 16 bases between. Germline CDR1 is LNHDA and CDR2 is SQIVND (reference sequence). The CDR3 totals 17 residues. The CDR3 here is CASSIRQGTRMNTEAFF. The CDR3 bases are TGTGCCAGTAGTATAAGGCAGGGGACCAGAATGAACACTGAAGCTTTCTTT.

The V gene is TRBV5-1, the J gene TRBJ2-1, with unresolved D. Trimming took off 3 bases at V and 6 bases at J, with 10 bases between the two ends. This CDR3 has 13 amino acids. CDR1 is SGHRS and CDR2 is YFSETQ in the germline V gene. CDR3 in amino acids: CASSSTLGNEQFF. In nucleotides, the CDR3 is TGCGCCAGCAGCTCAACCCTCGGCAATGAGCAGTTCTTC.

The V call is TRBV28, the J call TRBJ2-1, with D possibly TRBD2 on 6 matching bases. CDR3 length equals 15 residues. V was trimmed by 3 bases and J by 10 bases, leaving 19 bases between them. CDR1 MDHEN and CDR2 SYDVKM come from the germline V gene. The CDR3 DNA sequence: TGTGCCAGCAGTTTCCAGGGACTGACCACTAAGGAGCAGTTCTTC. This sequence encodes CASSFQGLTTKEQFF.

The chain uses TRBV5-4 and TRBJ1-1, with D perhaps matching TRBD1 (6 bases). From germline, CDR1 is SGHNT and CDR2 YYREEE (reference sequence). The CDR3 consists of 14 residues. V lost 4 bases, J lost 2 bases, and 12 bases lay in between. The DNA for the CDR3 is TGTGCCAGCAGCCTACAGGGAAGCAACACTGAAGCTTTCTTT. Its translation is CASSLQGSNTEAFF.

The chain combines TRBV11-1 with TRBJ2-7; 8 bases line up with TRBD1. CDR3 size: 13 residues. Looked up from germline, CDR1 is SGHAT and CDR2 is FQDESV (reference sequence). Germline trimming cut 5 bases from V and 5 bases from J; bases unmatched to any gene: 5. CDR3 in amino acids: CASSPDRGDEQYF. The CDR3 DNA sequence: TGTGCCAGCAGCCCCGACAGGGGTGACGAGCAGTACTTC.

The chain joins TRBV7-3 to TRBJ2-7, with 8 bases matching TRBD2. CDR3 length: 16 amino acids. CDR1 is SGHTA and CDR2 is FQGTGA in the germline V gene. Trimming at V came to 4 bases and at J to 2 bases, leaving 10 bases not matched to a gene. DNA for the CDR3: TGTGCCAGCAGCTCCCCACTAGCGGCCCTAGCCTACGAGCAGTACTTC. This codes for CASSSPLAALAYEQYF.

This chain uses TRBV9 with TRBJ1-3, with D maybe TRBD1 (6 bases). This CDR3 contains 16 residues. Germline V CDR1 and CDR2: SGDLS, YYNGEE. V was cut by 0 bases and J by 4 bases, with 14 bases left in between. In nucleotides, the CDR3 is TGTGCCAGCAGCGTAGGTCCCCCAGGGGACGGAAACACCATATATTTT. Translated: CASSVGPPGDGNTIYF. The variable domain in full, completed from reference TRBV9 and TRBJ1-3, reads DSGVTQTPKHLITATGQRVTLRCSPRSGDLSVYWYQQSLDQGLQFLIQYYNGEERAKGNILERFSAQQFPDLHSELNLSSLELGDSALYFCASSVGPPGDGNTIYFGEGSWLTVV.

The chain has TRBV7-8 and TRBJ2-2; D perhaps matches TRBD1 (6 bases). Trimming took 5 bases from V and 5 from J, leaving 12 bases between them. The CDR3 is made up of 14 amino acids. Germline CDR1 reads SGHVS; CDR2 reads FQNEAQ. The CDR3 DNA is TGTGCCAGCAGCCCCTGGGGGCCTACCGGGGAGCTGTTTTTT. Amino acids: CASSPWGPTGELFF.

This chain links TRBV19 with TRBJ2-1; 8 bases align to TRBD1. The CDR3 is made up of 16 amino acids. V shed 3 bases, J shed 4 bases, and the junction held 8 bases outside the gene matches. CDR1 and CDR2 (germline): LNHDA, SQIVND (reference sequence). The CDR3 sequence is CASSIRQGLGYNEQFF. For the CDR3, the DNA is TGTGCCAGTAGTATCCGACAGGGGCTAGGGTACAATGAGCAGTTCTTC.

This chain connects TRBV5-6 to TRBJ1-6; possibly TRBD1 for D (5 bases). V gave up 4 bases and J gave up 5 bases, with 13 bases separating them. CDR1 and CDR2 (germline): SGHDT, YYEEEE. This CDR3 is 15 amino acids long. CDR3 in amino acids: CASSNGQVHNSPLHF. As DNA, the CDR3 is TGTGCCAGCAGCAATGGACAAGTACATAATTCACCCCTCCACTTT. The full variable domain, in which reference TRBV5-6 and TRBJ1-6 provide the parts outside the CDR3, is DAGVTQSPTHLIKTRGQQVTLRCSPKSGHDTVSWYQQALGQGPQFIFQYYEEEERQRGNFPDRFSGHQFPNYSSELNVNALLLGDSALYLCASSNGQVHNSPLHFGNGTRLTVT.

The table lists this clone with a count of one. CDR3: CASSLVPTGATEAFF. The DNA for the CDR3 is TGCGCCAGCAGCTTGGTTCCTACAGGGGCCACTGAAGCTTTCTTT. The V call is TRBV5-1, the J call TRBJ1-1; 7 bases match TRBD1. The V segment lost 0 bases and the J segment 4 bases; nucleotides outside the gene matches: 6. Germline CDR1 is SGHRS and CDR2 is YFSETQ. CDR3 length: 15 amino acids.

V gene TRBV4-2 combines with J gene TRBJ2-3; D unclear. Trimming stripped 0 bases from V and 4 bases from J, with 11 bases between. CDR1 is LGHNA and CDR2 is YNFKEQ in the germline V gene. The CDR3 runs to 15 residues. The CDR3 DNA follows: TGTGCCAGCAGCCAAGACCCTTACTCCTCAGATACGCAGTATTTT. Residues: CASSQDPYSSDTQYF.

On this clone: This CDR3 is missing its conserved last phenylalanine or tryptophan, likely due to a read error. The DNA is omitted, as the CDR3 cannot be located on it reliably, and the CDR3 follows TCRdb's listing. The chain uses TRBV30 and TRBJ2-7; the table calls TRBD1, which could not be checked here. Germline CDR1 and CDR2: GTSNPN and SVGIG (reference sequence). From its first to its last residue, the CDR3 has 11 amino acids. This CDR3 reads CAWSVGTGHQI.

This clone was seen a single time. The gene calls are TRBV19 and TRBJ2-7; 10 nucleotides line up with TRBD1. The germline gives CDR1 LNHDA, CDR2 SQIVND (reference sequence). The J segment lost 7 bases and the V segment lost 5 bases, leaving 5 bases of the junction unmatched. The CDR3 covers 13 residues. CDR3 DNA sequence: TGTGCCAGTAGTCAACGGACAGGGGGAGAGCAGTACTTC. Translating gives CASSQRTGGEQYF. Looking up the rest from reference TRBV19 and TRBJ2-7 gives the full variable domain: DGGITQSPKYLFRKEGQNVTLSCEQNLNHDAMYWYRQDPGQGLRLIYYSQIVNDFQKGDIAEGYSVSREKKESFPLTVTSAQKNPTAFYLCASSQRTGGEQYFGPGTRLTVT.

V gene TRBV7-6 combines with J gene TRBJ2-5; TRBD2 agrees at 14 bases. The trim removed 2 bases at V and 4 bases at J, leaving 6 bases unmatched. Germline-derived CDR1 and CDR2 are SGHVS and FNYEAQ. This CDR3 comprises 17 residues. This chain's CDR3 is CASSLQGLAGGRETQYF. The CDR3 DNA follows: TGTGCCAGCAGCTTACAAGGACTAGCGGGGGGTCGAGAGACCCAGTACTTC. The full variable domain, completed using reference TRBV7-6 and TRBJ2-5, is GAGVSQSPRYKVTKRGQDVALRCDPISGHVSLYWYRQALGQGPEFLTYFNYEAQQDKSGLPNDRFSAERPEGSISTLTIQRTEQRDSAMYRCASSLQGLAGGRETQYFGPGTRLLVL.

V gene TRBV2 combines with J gene TRBJ1-5; D is unresolved. Germline V gene sequence: CDR1 SNHLY, CDR2 FYNNEI. V dropped 6 bases and J dropped 3 bases, with 15 bases sitting between them. The CDR3 length is 15 residues. The CDR3, as DNA: TGTGCCAGCAGCCCCCGCGGGCCCCTCAATCAGCCCCAGCATTTT. Translation gives CASSPRGPLNQPQHF.

This chain uses TRBV5-8 with TRBJ1-3, with 8 bases matching TRBD1. After removal of 4 bases from V and 0 bases from J, the junction contained 3 bases not matched to a gene. The CDR3 runs 15 residues. Per germline, CDR1 SGHTS and CDR2 YDEGEE. The CDR3 protein is CASSRGQVSGNTIYF. The CDR3 DNA reads TGTGCCAGCAGCCGGGGACAGGTCTCTGGAAACACCATATATTTT.

This CDR3 is CASSYEMGQGNSPLHF. CDR3 coding DNA: TGTGCCAGCAGTTACGAAATGGGACAGGGGAATTCACCCCTCCACTTT. The chain is built from TRBV6-5 and TRBJ1-6, with 10 bases fitting TRBD1. The germline V gene has CDR1 MNHEY and CDR2 SVGAGI. The CDR3 consists of 16 residues. Trimming cost V 2 bases and J 7 bases; bases outside gene matches: 5.

J is TRBJ1-6 and V is TRBV13; TRBD1 agrees at 7 bases. V shed 0 bases, J shed 4 bases, and the junction held 18 bases outside the gene matches. The V gene's germline CDR1 is PRHDT and CDR2 FYEKMQ (reference sequence). This CDR3 spans 21 amino acids. CDR3 amino acids: CASSLGGGGDSHRGYNSPLHF. For the CDR3, the DNA is TGTGCCAGCAGCTTAGGCGGGGGCGGGGACAGCCATCGGGGATATAATTCACCCCTCCACTTT. The entire variable domain, with the rest obtained from reference TRBV13 and TRBJ1-6, is as follows: AAGVIQSPRHLIKEKRETATLKCYPIPRHDTVYWYQQGPGQDPQFLISFYEKMQSDKGSIPDRFSAQQFSDYHSELNMSSLELGDSALYFCASSLGGGGDSHRGYNSPLHFGNGTRLTVT.

The chain joins TRBV6-5 to TRBJ1-1; 8 bases fit TRBD1. CDR3 length: 14 residues. V lost 5 bases, J lost 2 bases, and 4 bases stayed unmatched. CDR1 and CDR2 (germline): MNHEY, SVGAGI. CDR3: CASSQQGGNTEAFF. The CDR3 bases are TGTGCCAGCAGTCAACAGGGGGGTAACACTGAAGCTTTCTTT.